Listed below are T cell receptor beta chains from one sample, sequenced in a study of blood T cell repertoires in COVID-19. Only in-frame clones appear in the TCRdb table, and some are missing; sequencing was by immunoSEQ multiplex PCR. The sample has around 42,000 clones, about 87% seen once. The source material was peripheral blood. The receptor source for this set is a human donor in a cohort sampled during active COVID-19. Each CDR3 is given with its conserved first and last residue. Fields, in order: D gene, clone size, V gene, J gene, CDR3 protein, CDR3 DNA. The D gene is left open where the match is weak. Clone size is shown for a subset of rows, as once, few, many or a class of expanded clone.

d_gene: TRBD1; abundance: NA; v_gene: TRBV11-2; j_gene: TRBJ2-6; CDR3aa: CASFMGRGQKSGANVLTF; CDR3nt: TGTGCCAGCTTCATGGGTCGGGGACAGAAGTCTGGGGCCAACGTCCTGACTTTC
d_gene: NA; abundance: NA; v_gene: TRBV11-2; j_gene: TRBJ1-2; CDR3aa: CASSLGTANYGYTF; CDR3nt: TGTGCCAGCAGCTTAGGGACAGCTAACTATGGCTACACCTTC
d_gene: NA; abundance: NA; v_gene: TRBV28; j_gene: TRBJ2-2; CDR3aa: CASISLRLNTGELFF; CDR3nt: TGTGCCAGCATTTCATTGCGGCTGAACACCGGGGAGCTGTTTTTT
d_gene: NA; abundance: NA; v_gene: TRBV5-1; j_gene: TRBJ1-6; CDR3aa: CASSFAGEPDSPLHF; CDR3nt: TGCGCCAGCAGCTTCGCAGGGGAACCTGATTCACCCCTCCACTTT
d_gene: TRBD1; abundance: NA; v_gene: TRBV7-2; j_gene: TRBJ2-1; CDR3aa: CASSRQRGPYEQFF; CDR3nt: TGTGCCAGCAGTCGACAGAGGGGGCCCTATGAGCAGTTCTTC
d_gene: TRBD1; abundance: NA; v_gene: TRBV6-1; j_gene: TRBJ1-4; CDR3aa: CASSEAGDRTPARANQKLFF; CDR3nt: TGTGCCAGCAGTGAAGCTGGGGACAGAACTCCTGCGCGGGCTAATCAAAAACTGTTTTTT
d_gene: TRBD1; abundance: NA; v_gene: TRBV3-1/TRBV3-2; j_gene: TRBJ2-7; CDR3aa: CASRQGAYEQYF; CDR3nt: TGTGCCAGCAGGCAGGGGGCCTACGAGCAGTACTTC
d_gene: NA; abundance: few; v_gene: TRBV9; j_gene: TRBJ1-1; CDR3aa: CASSVGRSTEAFF; CDR3nt: TGTGCCAGCAGCGTAGGAAGGAGCACTGAAGCTTTCTTT
d_gene: TRBD2; abundance: NA; v_gene: TRBV5-4; j_gene: TRBJ2-1; CDR3aa: CASAGRIGLAGGGEQFF; CDR3nt: TGTGCCAGCGCTGGAAGAATTGGTCTAGCGGGAGGAGGTGAGCAGTTCTTC
d_gene: NA; abundance: NA; v_gene: TRBV4-1; j_gene: TRBJ2-3; CDR3aa: CASSPGGGRAQDTQYF; CDR3nt: TGCGCCAGCAGCCCAGGGGGCGGGAGGGCCCAGGATACGCAGTATTTT
d_gene: NA; abundance: NA; v_gene: TRBV3-1/TRBV3-2; j_gene: TRBJ1-2; CDR3aa: CASSQPGFGYTF; CDR3nt: TGTGCCAGCAGCCAACCAGGGTTTGGCTACACCTTC
d_gene: NA; abundance: NA; v_gene: TRBV25-1; j_gene: TRBJ1-5; CDR3aa: CASSEYNLEAGDQPQHF; CDR3nt: TGTGCCAGCAGTGAATATAATTTGGAAGCAGGGGATCAGCCCCAGCATTTT
d_gene: NA; abundance: NA; v_gene: TRBV29-1; j_gene: TRBJ1-1; CDR3aa: CSVYLRDIQRPGTNTEAFF; CDR3nt: TGCAGCGTTTATTTGAGGGACATCCAGAGGCCGGGAACGAACACTGAAGCTTTCTTT
d_gene: NA; abundance: NA; v_gene: TRBV13; j_gene: TRBJ1-1; CDR3aa: CASSLGQEDTEAFF; CDR3nt: TGTGCCAGCAGCTTAGGCCAGGAAGACACTGAAGCTTTCTTT
d_gene: NA; abundance: NA; v_gene: TRBV9; j_gene: TRBJ1-5; CDR3aa: CASSVDGSRNQPQHF; CDR3nt: TGTGCCAGCAGCGTAGACGGGAGTCGCAATCAGCCCCAGCATTTT
d_gene: TRBD1; abundance: NA; v_gene: TRBV27; j_gene: TRBJ2-2; CDR3aa: CASSLSRGRGELFF; CDR3nt: TGTGCCAGCAGTTTATCCAGGGGGCGCGGGGAGCTGTTTTTT
d_gene: TRBD1; abundance: NA; v_gene: TRBV5-4; j_gene: TRBJ1-2; CDR3aa: CASTPSWGRGLNGYTF; CDR3nt: TGTGCCAGCACCCCCTCCTGGGGTAGGGGGCTCAATGGCTACACCTTC
d_gene: NA; abundance: NA; v_gene: TRBV2; j_gene: TRBJ1-2; CDR3aa: CASSARVDYGYTF; CDR3nt: TGTGCCAGCAGTGCCAGGGTGGACTATGGCTACACCTTC
d_gene: NA; abundance: NA; v_gene: TRBV19; j_gene: TRBJ2-2; CDR3aa: CASSSPTGGDTGELFF; CDR3nt: TGTGCCAGTAGTTCTCCTACAGGGGGGGACACCGGGGAGCTGTTTTTT
d_gene: TRBD2; abundance: NA; v_gene: TRBV24-1; j_gene: TRBJ2-1; CDR3aa: CATSDLAGDYNEQFF; CDR3nt: TGTGCCACCAGTGATTTAGCGGGAGACTACAATGAGCAGTTCTTC
d_gene: NA; abundance: NA; v_gene: TRBV19; j_gene: TRBJ1-5; CDR3aa: CASSWADNSNQPQHF; CDR3nt: TGTGCCAGTAGTTGGGCAGATAATAGCAATCAGCCCCAGCATTTT
d_gene: TRBD2; abundance: NA; v_gene: TRBV5-6; j_gene: TRBJ2-3; CDR3aa: CASSASGGRATDTQYF; CDR3nt: TGTGCCAGCAGCGCCTCGGGCGGGAGGGCCACAGATACGCAGTATTTT
d_gene: NA; abundance: NA; v_gene: TRBV4-3; j_gene: TRBJ2-3; CDR3aa: CASSGQGRTDTQYF; CDR3nt: TGCGCCAGCAGCGGGCAGGGTCGCACAGATACGCAGTATTTT
d_gene: NA; abundance: NA; v_gene: TRBV27; j_gene: TRBJ2-7; CDR3aa: CASSFSTRVVAGWNYEQYF; CDR3nt: TGTGCCAGCAGTTTTAGTACAAGGGTTGTGGCAGGGTGGAACTACGAGCAGTACTTC
d_gene: NA; abundance: NA; v_gene: TRBV19; j_gene: TRBJ1-2; CDR3aa: CARLEENYTF; CDR3nt: TGTGCCAGACTAGAAGAAAACTACACCTTC
d_gene: NA; abundance: once; v_gene: TRBV28; j_gene: TRBJ2-3; CDR3aa: CASSLPGPRGDTQYF; CDR3nt: TGTGCCAGCAGTTTACCAGGGCCCCGCGGAGATACGCAGTATTTT
d_gene: TRBD2; abundance: NA; v_gene: TRBV10-3; j_gene: TRBJ2-1; CDR3aa: CAISESTSSGKYEQFF; CDR3nt: TGTGCCATCAGTGAGTCGACGTCTAGCGGGAAATATGAGCAGTTCTTC
d_gene: NA; abundance: NA; v_gene: TRBV5-5; j_gene: TRBJ2-3; CDR3aa: CASSPLTGSPTDTQYF; CDR3nt: TGTGCCAGCAGTCCGCTGACAGGATCCCCGACAGATACGCAGTATTTT
d_gene: NA; abundance: NA; v_gene: TRBV27; j_gene: TRBJ1-5; CDR3aa: CASTERGFSGQPQHF; CDR3nt: TGTGCCAGCACAGAGCGGGGTTTTTCGGGTCAGCCCCAGCATTTT
d_gene: NA; abundance: NA; v_gene: TRBV19; j_gene: TRBJ2-4; CDR3aa: CASSAQGAKNIQYF; CDR3nt: TGTGCCAGTAGTGCTCAGGGAGCCAAAAACATTCAGTACTTC
d_gene: NA; abundance: NA; v_gene: TRBV6-1; j_gene: TRBJ2-7; CDR3aa: CASSEAHRPPYEQYF; CDR3nt: TGTGCCAGCAGTGAAGCCCACAGGCCACCCTACGAGCAGTACTTC
d_gene: TRBD2; abundance: few; v_gene: TRBV5-1; j_gene: TRBJ2-1; CDR3aa: CASSLVGTSGYNEQFF; CDR3nt: TGCGCCAGCAGCCTGGTGGGGACTAGCGGTTACAATGAGCAGTTCTTC
d_gene: TRBD1; abundance: once; v_gene: TRBV9; j_gene: TRBJ2-2; CDR3aa: CASSIRDRANTGELFF; CDR3nt: TGTGCCAGCAGCATACGGGACAGGGCGAACACCGGGGAGCTGTTTTTT
d_gene: NA; abundance: NA; v_gene: TRBV9; j_gene: TRBJ1-5; CDR3aa: CASSPLGGIQPQHF; CDR3nt: TGTGCCAGCAGCCCTTTGGGGGGGATTCAGCCCCAGCATTTT
d_gene: NA; abundance: once; v_gene: TRBV5-5; j_gene: TRBJ1-3; CDR3aa: CASSLLRGQEFGNTIYF; CDR3nt: TGTGCCAGCAGCTTGCTCCGGGGTCAGGAGTTCGGAAACACCATATATTTT
d_gene: TRBD1; abundance: NA; v_gene: TRBV6-1; j_gene: TRBJ1-5; CDR3aa: CASSERSRTGVGNQPQHF; CDR3nt: TGTGCCAGCAGTGAACGATCCAGGACAGGGGTGGGCAATCAGCCCCAGCATTTT
d_gene: NA; abundance: NA; v_gene: TRBV9; j_gene: TRBJ1-6; CDR3aa: CASSVGREAYNSPLHF; CDR3nt: TGTGCCAGCAGCGTTGGCAGGGAGGCCTATAATTCACCCCTCCACTTT
d_gene: TRBD1; abundance: NA; v_gene: TRBV9; j_gene: TRBJ1-3; CDR3aa: CASSASGGLGNTIYF; CDR3nt: TGTGCCAGCAGCGCTTCAGGGGGCCTAGGAAACACCATATATTTT
d_gene: NA; abundance: NA; v_gene: TRBV5-1; j_gene: TRBJ2-3; CDR3aa: CASSRDTPRGDTQYF; CDR3nt: TGCGCCAGCAGTAGGGACACTCCCCGCGGAGATACGCAGTATTTT
d_gene: NA; abundance: NA; v_gene: TRBV6-4; j_gene: TRBJ1-1; CDR3aa: CASSEAMNTEAFF; CDR3nt: TGTGCCAGCAGTGAAGCTATGAACACTGAAGCTTTCTTT
d_gene: NA; abundance: NA; v_gene: TRBV30; j_gene: TRBJ2-1; CDR3aa: CAWSETKAPQFF; CDR3nt: TGTGCCTGGAGCGAAACTAAGGCACCGCAGTTCTTC
d_gene: NA; abundance: NA; v_gene: TRBV11-2; j_gene: TRBJ1-5; CDR3aa: CASSLVGGSSNQPQHF; CDR3nt: TGTGCCAGCAGCTTAGTTGGGGGGTCGAGCAATCAGCCCCAGCATTTT
d_gene: TRBD1; abundance: NA; v_gene: TRBV5-1; j_gene: TRBJ1-5; CDR3aa: CASSLGDRQGGQPQHF; CDR3nt: TGCGCCAGCAGCTTGGGGGACCGACAGGGTGGTCAGCCCCAGCATTTT
d_gene: TRBD1; abundance: NA; v_gene: TRBV5-6; j_gene: TRBJ1-2; CDR3aa: CASSSGQGYGYTF; CDR3nt: TGTGCCAGCAGCTCGGGACAGGGCTATGGCTACACCTTC
d_gene: TRBD2; abundance: NA; v_gene: TRBV27; j_gene: TRBJ2-7; CDR3aa: CASQLAGEYEQYF; CDR3nt: TGTGCCAGTCAACTAGCGGGAGAGTACGAGCAGTACTTC
d_gene: NA; abundance: NA; v_gene: TRBV5-1; j_gene: TRBJ2-1; CDR3aa: CASSLEITGPNEQFF; CDR3nt: TGCGCCAGCAGCTTGGAAATAACAGGACCCAATGAGCAGTTCTTC
d_gene: TRBD2; abundance: NA; v_gene: TRBV27; j_gene: TRBJ2-1; CDR3aa: CASSLYASGIVYEQFF; CDR3nt: TGTGCCAGCAGTTTATATGCTAGCGGGATCGTCTATGAGCAGTTCTTC
d_gene: TRBD1; abundance: few; v_gene: TRBV6-5; j_gene: TRBJ2-7; CDR3aa: CASSYVQGAWYEQYF; CDR3nt: TGTGCCAGCAGTTATGTGCAGGGGGCTTGGTACGAGCAGTACTTC
d_gene: NA; abundance: NA; v_gene: TRBV21-1; j_gene: TRBJ1-1; CDR3aa: CASNEYEPGQGMNTEAFF; CDR3nt: TGTGCCAGCAACGAGTACGAACCGGGACAGGGTATGAACACTGAAGCTTTCTTT
d_gene: NA; abundance: few; v_gene: TRBV7-6; j_gene: TRBJ1-1; CDR3aa: CASSLGASMNTEAFF; CDR3nt: TGTGCCAGCAGCTTAGGGGCGTCGATGAACACTGAAGCTTTCTTT
d_gene: NA; abundance: NA; v_gene: TRBV7-2; j_gene: TRBJ2-3; CDR3aa: CASSLYREGDTQYF; CDR3nt: TGTGCCAGCAGCCTCTACAGGGAAGGAGATACGCAGTATTTT
d_gene: TRBD1; abundance: NA; v_gene: TRBV5-1; j_gene: TRBJ2-1; CDR3aa: CASSSQGNEQFF; CDR3nt: TGCGCCAGCAGCTCACAGGGGAATGAGCAGTTCTTC
d_gene: TRBD2; abundance: NA; v_gene: TRBV2; j_gene: TRBJ2-2; CDR3aa: CASSALAGAEELFF; CDR3nt: TGTGCCAGCAGTGCACTAGCGGGAGCGGAGGAGCTGTTTTTT
d_gene: NA; abundance: NA; v_gene: TRBV7-2; j_gene: TRBJ2-3; CDR3aa: CASSPGGGLVDTQYF; CDR3nt: TGTGCCAGCAGCCCCGGCGGGGGCCTAGTAGATACGCAGTATTTT
d_gene: NA; abundance: NA; v_gene: TRBV5-5; j_gene: TRBJ2-3; CDR3aa: CASSLERGGVRTDTQYF; CDR3nt: TGTGCCAGCAGCTTGGAACGAGGCGGCGTGCGCACAGATACGCAGTATTTT